The entry below gives a single T cell receptor (beta chain) sequence along with its context. Its antigen is currently unknown. The entry originates in a study of persistence of HIV-infected CD4 T cells. At the level of the study: CD4+ T cells responding to CMV or HIV-1 Gag were isolated.

Study-wide findings and caveats: Degenerate expanded CDR3beta sequences were enriched among CMV- and Gag-responding cells.

This was the immunoSEQ version 4 assay in survey mode. TCRdb keeps only in-frame clones here, not all; method: immunoSEQ multiplex PCR. This sample has about 64,000 clones; 70% to 75% occur once, and the top ten carry about 1.5%. Overlapping HIV-1 Gag 15-mer peptides at 0.95 to 1 ug per peptide per mL were used. Sorted nonresponding memory CD4+ T cells were CD40L-negative, CD69-negative, CD45RO-high. J gave up 6 bases and V 5 bases, and 6 bases lay outside the gene matches. This CDR3 comprises 13 residues. Looked up from germline, CDR1 is MDHEN and CDR2 is SYDVKM. The rearrangement uses TRBV28 and TRBJ1-1; TRBD1 matches 7 bases. The sequence was collected from an adult man with HIV who was CMV-seropositive. The input for sequencing was CD4+ T cells sorted from PBMCs after approximately 20-hour stimulation, taken from a patient who received antiretroviral therapy. CDR3 nucleotide sequence: TGTGCCAGCAGTCGACAGGGACTACCTGAAGCTTTCTTT. Its translation is CASSRQGLPEAFF.